This TCR beta chain was retrieved from a study of cytomegalovirus exposure and HLA in healthy donors. V was cut by 2 bases and J by 0 bases, with 5 bases left in between. From germline, CDR1 is MNHEY and CDR2 SVGAGI. The CDR3 totals 15 residues. PCR amplification relied on 60 Vbeta primers (plus 13 Jbeta primers). The assay was immunoSEQ multiplex PCR, and TCRdb's table has in-frame clones only and misses some. The sample includes under 200,000 clones, about 80% of them seen just once. Regarding the study as a whole: Exclusion applied to some V segments, including TRBV6-2 and TRBV6-3, as they were indistinguishable. Later analysis demonstrated an association between a missense DCLRE1C variant and TCR beta V- and J-gene trimming.

A remark on this clone: No antigen is known for it.

V gene TRBV6-5 combines with J gene TRBJ2-6; D call uncertain. The source material was PBMCs. The receptor was derived from a young woman in good health and CMV-seropositive. This CDR3 is CASSYESSGANVLTF. CDR3 coding DNA: TGTGCCAGCAGTTACGAGTCCTCTGGGGCCAACGTCCTGACTTTC.